A single sample gave rise to the 12 T cell receptor beta chains below, sequenced in a study of shared clonotypes between healthy human individuals. Only in-frame clones appear in the TCRdb table, and some are missing; sequencing was by immunoSEQ multiplex PCR. This sample has approximately 110,000 clones; about 70% occur once, and the top ten carry about 25%. The sample taken for sequencing was memory CD8+ T cells sorted from blood. Subset reported: CD45RO+ cells pooled with CCR7-negative TemRA cells. The source is a young woman in good health.

The chain couples TRBV6-5 to TRBJ2-5, with TRBD2 matching over 7 bases. TRBJ2-7 explains the end of the DNA better; the J call may be wrong. The CDR3 contains 14 residues. Germline-derived CDR1 and CDR2 are MNHEY and SVGAGI. In DNA form, the CDR3 reads TGTGCCAGCAGCTCCTTAGCGGGCTCCTACGAGCAGTACTTC. This translates into CASSSLAGSYEQYF.

This clone has just a few counts. The chain recombines TRBV6-1 with TRBJ2-7, with D perhaps matching TRBD2 (5 bases). The CDR3 consists of 14 residues. V dropped 4 bases and J dropped 2 bases, with 12 bases sitting between them. Germline CDR1 and CDR2: MNHNS and SASEGT. The CDR3 DNA is TGTGCCAGCAGTGCGGCGGGCTCCGCCTACGAGCAGTACTTC. This codes for CASSAAGSAYEQYF.

The chain couples TRBV29-1 to TRBJ2-3, with a tentative D call TRBD2 (6 bases). The CDR3 has 15 residues. The germline V gene encodes CDR1 SQVTM and CDR2 ANQGSEA. The V and J ends lost 7 bases and 2 bases respectively, with 19 bases between them. This CDR3 is CSARRRTDYTDTQYF. Here the CDR3 DNA reads TGCAGCGCACGCCGAAGGACGGACTACACAGATACGCAGTATTTT.

J is TRBJ2-7 and V is TRBV7-9; no firm D call. The CDR3 runs to 12 residues. Deletions cut 4 bases from V and 4 bases from J, with 8 bases between. Germline assignment: CDR1 SEHNR and CDR2 FQNEAQ (reference sequence). CDR3 in amino acids: CASSSHHYEQYF. The CDR3 nucleotides read TGTGCCAGCAGCTCCCATCATTACGAGCAGTACTTC.

The V gene is TRBV9, the J gene TRBJ1-5, with a possible D match to TRBD1 (5 bases). The CDR3 covers 15 residues. Germline lookup yields CDR1 SGDLS and CDR2 YYNGEE. V lost 2 bases, J lost 6 bases, and 15 bases lay in between. The CDR3 coding sequence is TGTGCCAGCAGCGTGGGGACGGGGGGAAGTCAGCCCCAGCATTTT. This gives the protein CASSVGTGGSQPQHF.

The V gene is TRBV7-9, the J gene TRBJ2-7; unclear D gene. The V gene's germline CDR1 is SEHNR and CDR2 FQNEAQ (reference sequence). The CDR3 spans 17 residues. Trimming pared 3 bases from V and 4 bases from J, leaving 22 bases between. The CDR3 sequence is CASSFSNKYYRLYEQYF. The CDR3 region has the DNA TGTGCCAGCAGCTTTTCTAATAAGTACTACAGATTGTACGAGCAGTACTTC. The full variable domain, with the rest looked up from reference TRBV7-9 and TRBJ2-7, is DTGVSQNPRHKITKRGQNVTFRCDPISEHNRLYWYRQTLGQGPEFLTYFQNEAQLEKSRLLSDRFSAERPKGSFSTLEIQRTEQGDSAMYLCASSFSNKYYRLYEQYFGPGTRLTVT.

This chain links TRBV25-1 with TRBJ1-2; maybe TRBD1 (5 bases). V lost 1 base and J 0 bases, leaving 12 bases between the germline ends. Germline V gives CDR1 MGHDK, CDR2 SYGVNS. This CDR3 comprises 16 residues. CDR3 sequence: CASSEWGRLANYGYTF. The CDR3 DNA is TGTGCCAGCAGTGAATGGGGCAGATTAGCTAACTATGGCTACACCTTC.

This CDR3 is CASSLAEETQYF. CDR3 in DNA: TGTGCCAGCAGCTTAGCGGAAGAGACCCAGTACTTC. The chain uses TRBV13 and TRBJ2-5; no clear D gene. CDR1 and CDR2 (germline): PRHDT, FYEKMQ (reference sequence). This CDR3 is 12 amino acids long. The V end lost 1 base, the J end lost 3 bases, and 3 bases lay between the germline ends.

The chain carries TRBV29-1 and TRBJ2-3; D possibly uses TRBD1 or TRBD2 (5 bases each). Germline loops: CDR1 SQVTM, CDR2 ANQGSEA. Trimming cost V 7 bases and J 0 bases, with 20 bases left between them. CDR3 length equals 16 residues. This CDR3 reads CSGGCCRYTSTDTQYF. DNA of the CDR3: TGCAGCGGGGGGTGTTGTCGGTACACTAGCACAGATACGCAGTATTTT.

V gene TRBV25-1 combines with J gene TRBJ2-7, with 7 bases fitting TRBD2. The CDR3 spans 15 residues. CDR1 is MGHDK, CDR2 SYGVNS, per germline. V was pared by 6 bases and J by 2 bases, with 10 bases of the junction left unmatched. The CDR3 coding sequence is TGTGCCAGCAGCGAAGCTGGGCGGGGGACCTACGAGCAGTACTTC. It specifies CASSEAGRGTYEQYF.

This chain connects TRBV6-5 to TRBJ2-6, with TRBD1 as a possible D gene (6 bases). In germline, CDR1 is MNHEY, CDR2 SVGAGI. The CDR3 totals 16 residues. V dropped 0 bases and J dropped 4 bases, with 10 bases sitting between them. In nucleotides, the CDR3 is TGTGCCAGCAGTTACTCGTTGGGGGCAGGGGCCAACGTCCTGACTTTC. Residues: CASSYSLGAGANVLTF.

The V gene is TRBV5-1, the J gene TRBJ2-7; D may match TRBD1 or TRBD2 (5 bases each). V was pared by 4 bases and J by 2 bases, with 16 bases between. Per the germline V gene, CDR1 is SGHRS and CDR2 is YFSETQ. CDR3 length: 15 residues. The CDR3 reads CASSPGRRAPYEQYF. CDR3 sequence (DNA): TGCGCCAGCAGCCCGGGGCGCAGGGCACCCTACGAGCAGTACTTC.